The entry that follows covers one TCR beta chain sequence. The antigen remains undetermined. These data come from a study of cytomegalovirus exposure and HLA in healthy donors. Study results and caveats: Some TCR beta chains (approximately 180 of them) were listed as cytomegalovirus-associated.

The repertoire was sequenced with immunoSEQ multiplex PCR; TCRdb's copy has only in-frame clones and lacks some. The repertoire includes 150,000 or so clones, 89% of them detected once, and roughly 9.2% sits in the top ten. This CDR3 region has 15 residues. CDR1 is SGHDN and CDR2 is FVKESK in the germline V gene. J lost 6 bases, V lost 0 bases, and 7 bases had no gene match. The rearrangement links TRBV14 to TRBJ1-1; TRBD1 matches at 7 bases. The TCR was taken from a woman aged 18-30 years in good health and CMV-seropositive. Material: PBMCs. The CDR3 protein is CASSQDRGRPPEAFF. The CDR3 region has the DNA TGTGCCAGCAGCCAAGATAGGGGGCGGCCCCCTGAAGCTTTCTTT. Combining the CDR3 with reference TRBV14 and TRBJ1-1 gives the whole variable domain EAGVTQFPSHSVIEKGQTVTLRCDPISGHDNLYWYRRVMGKEIKFLLHFVKESKQDESGMPNNRFLAERTGGTYSTLKVQPAELEDSGVYFCASSQDRGRPPEAFFGQGTRLTVV.